The present TCR beta chain was sequenced within a study of Ad26.COV2.S vaccination and SARS-CoV-2 variants. Here immunoSEQ multiplex PCR was the method, and the copy in TCRdb shows in-frame clones only, minus some. Counted here are 150,000 to 200,000 clones, 87% occurring once; the ten biggest clones make up 5.9%. This clone was detected only a few times. Germline V gene lookup returns CDR1 MGHDK and CDR2 SYGVNS. This CDR3 has 13 residues. V lost 4 bases and J lost 6, with 10 bases in between. The TCR sequence derives from a human donor who had recovered from COVID-19. The V gene is TRBV25-1, the J gene TRBJ1-5; TRBD1 might be the D (5 bases). The source material was peripheral blood, sampled after recovery from COVID-19. The CDR3 here is CASSVRDSQPQHF. DNA of the CDR3: TGTGCCAGCAGTGTCAGGGATAGTCAGCCCCAGCATTTT.